These T cell receptor beta chains were read from a single sample in a study of blood T cell repertoires in COVID-19. The repertoire was sequenced with immunoSEQ multiplex PCR; TCRdb's copy has only in-frame clones and lacks some. This table has some 250,000 clones, around 83% appearing once. The source material was peripheral blood. The receptors here all came from a man between 40 and 49 years old with active or convalescent COVID-19. CDR3s include the opening cysteine and the closing phenylalanine or tryptophan. D genes are given only for firm matches. A clone size is listed for some rows: how often the clone was seen (once, few, many), or a class if it is expanded.

cdr3_nt: TGTGCCATCAGTGAGTCGGGACAGGGACTGGATACGCAGTATTTT; cdr3_aa: CAISESGQGLDTQYF; d_call: TRBD1; j_call: TRBJ2-3; v_call: TRBV10-3; clone_size: -
cdr3_nt: TGTGCCAGCAGCTTACAGCGGTCACAAAACTATGGCTACACCTTC; cdr3_aa: CASSLQRSQNYGYTF; d_call: -; j_call: TRBJ1-2; v_call: TRBV7-2; clone_size: -
cdr3_nt: TGTGCCAGCAGTTACTCGACGGGGGGGGCTAGATATGAGCAGTTCTTC; cdr3_aa: CASSYSTGGARYEQFF; d_call: TRBD2; j_call: TRBJ2-1; v_call: TRBV6-2/TRBV6-3; clone_size: -
cdr3_nt: TGTGCCAGCAGCTCAACGAAATTACCGGGACAAGGCGATCAGTCTTTCTTT; cdr3_aa: CASSSTKLPGQGDQSFF; d_call: -; j_call: TRBJ1-1; v_call: TRBV5-6; clone_size: -
cdr3_nt: TGTGCCAGCAGTTATGCAGAAAATAGCAATCAGCCCCAGCATTTT; cdr3_aa: CASSYAENSNQPQHF; d_call: -; j_call: TRBJ1-5; v_call: TRBV6-5; clone_size: -
cdr3_nt: TGCGCCAGCAGCTTGGGCCAACAGGTGACCTACGAGCAGTACTTC; cdr3_aa: CASSLGQQVTYEQYF; d_call: -; j_call: TRBJ2-7; v_call: TRBV5-1; clone_size: -
cdr3_nt: TGTGCCAGCAGCGGGGACAGGGGGATTCAGCCCCAGCATTTT; cdr3_aa: CASSGDRGIQPQHF; d_call: TRBD1; j_call: TRBJ1-5; v_call: TRBV5-8; clone_size: -
cdr3_nt: TGTGCCTCCGCCGGGACAGGGGAACCCGGGGAGCTGTTTTTT; cdr3_aa: CASAGTGEPGELFF; d_call: TRBD1; j_call: TRBJ2-2; v_call: TRBV6-5; clone_size: -
cdr3_nt: TGCGCCAGCAGCCAAGATGGAGGGACAGGGGGCCAGCCCCAGCATTTT; cdr3_aa: CASSQDGGTGGQPQHF; d_call: TRBD1; j_call: TRBJ1-5; v_call: TRBV4-1; clone_size: -
cdr3_nt: TGTGCCAGCAGCCCCGGGGGAAAACTGTTTTTT; cdr3_aa: CASSPGGKLFF; d_call: -; j_call: TRBJ1-4; v_call: TRBV6-5; clone_size: -
cdr3_nt: TGTGCCAGCCAAACAGGGGGAACAGATACGCAGTATTTT; cdr3_aa: CASQTGGTDTQYF; d_call: TRBD1; j_call: TRBJ2-3; v_call: TRBV9; clone_size: -
cdr3_nt: TGCGCCAGCAGCCAAGATCTACTAGCGGGGGGGAGAAGCACAGATACGCAGTATTTT; cdr3_aa: CASSQDLLAGGRSTDTQYF; d_call: TRBD2; j_call: TRBJ2-3; v_call: TRBV4-3; clone_size: -
cdr3_nt: TGTGCCAGCAGTTCCTCGGACAGGATCTTCTATGGCTACACCTTC; cdr3_aa: CASSSSDRIFYGYTF; d_call: TRBD1; j_call: TRBJ1-2; v_call: TRBV6-2/TRBV6-3; clone_size: -
cdr3_nt: TGTGCCATCAGTGAGTGGGGGACTAGCGGGAGAGATGAGCAGTTCTTC; cdr3_aa: CAISEWGTSGRDEQFF; d_call: TRBD2; j_call: TRBJ2-1; v_call: TRBV10-3; clone_size: -
cdr3_nt: TGTGCCTGGAGTCGTACTAGCGGGGGGAACATTCAGTACTTC; cdr3_aa: CAWSRTSGGNIQYF; d_call: TRBD2; j_call: TRBJ2-4; v_call: TRBV30; clone_size: -
cdr3_nt: TGCGCCAGCAGCTCTACAGGGGGCGTCGGTCAGCCCCAGCATTTT; cdr3_aa: CASSSTGGVGQPQHF; d_call: TRBD1; j_call: TRBJ1-5; v_call: TRBV4-1; clone_size: -
cdr3_nt: TGTGCCAGCTCACCCGAGGGTAATCAGCCCCAGCATTTT; cdr3_aa: CASSPEGNQPQHF; d_call: -; j_call: TRBJ1-5; v_call: TRBV18; clone_size: -
cdr3_nt: TGTGCCAGCAGCTTGGAGGGGCTGGGCACCGGGGAGCTGTTTTTT; cdr3_aa: CASSLEGLGTGELFF; d_call: -; j_call: TRBJ2-2; v_call: TRBV5-4; clone_size: few
cdr3_nt: TGTGCCACCAGTTCCTGGACTAGCGGGCCGATAAGCAATGAGCAGTTCTTC; cdr3_aa: CATSSWTSGPISNEQFF; d_call: TRBD2; j_call: TRBJ2-1; v_call: TRBV15; clone_size: -
cdr3_nt: TGTGCCAGCAGCCCTACAGGGGGTAATGAAAAACTGTTTTTT; cdr3_aa: CASSPTGGNEKLFF; d_call: TRBD1; j_call: TRBJ1-4; v_call: TRBV11-3; clone_size: once
cdr3_nt: TGTGCCAGTAGTATATGGGGACAGGGGGCAGCTAGCACAGATACGCAGTATTTT; cdr3_aa: CASSIWGQGAASTDTQYF; d_call: TRBD1; j_call: TRBJ2-3; v_call: TRBV19; clone_size: -
cdr3_nt: TGTGCCAGTAGTATGTCACTAGCGGGGAATGAGCAGTTCTTC; cdr3_aa: CASSMSLAGNEQFF; d_call: TRBD2; j_call: TRBJ2-1; v_call: TRBV19; clone_size: -
cdr3_nt: TGTGCCAGCTCACCACCGGTGGCAGGGATTGGCACTGAAGCTTTCTTT; cdr3_aa: CASSPPVAGIGTEAFF; d_call: -; j_call: TRBJ1-1; v_call: TRBV18; clone_size: -
cdr3_nt: TGTGCCTGGAGTCACGGGACAGGGGGAAACATTCAGTACTTC; cdr3_aa: CAWSHGTGGNIQYF; d_call: TRBD1; j_call: TRBJ2-4; v_call: TRBV30; clone_size: -
cdr3_nt: TGTGCCAGCAGCCAACTTGACAGGGGGCGCTTGAATGGCTACACCTTC; cdr3_aa: CASSQLDRGRLNGYTF; d_call: TRBD1; j_call: TRBJ1-2; v_call: TRBV4-2; clone_size: -
cdr3_nt: TGCGCCAGCAGCTTGACTAGGGAAGAGACCCAGTACTTC; cdr3_aa: CASSLTREETQYF; d_call: -; j_call: TRBJ2-5; v_call: TRBV5-1; clone_size: few
cdr3_nt: TGTGCCAGCAGTGAACAAGGCGGGAGCAACACTGAAGCTTTCTTT; cdr3_aa: CASSEQGGSNTEAFF; d_call: -; j_call: TRBJ1-1; v_call: TRBV6-1; clone_size: -
cdr3_nt: TGTGCCAGCAGCGAACGGCCGACAGGGATTAATGGCTACACCTTC; cdr3_aa: CASSERPTGINGYTF; d_call: TRBD1; j_call: TRBJ1-2; v_call: TRBV7-2; clone_size: -
cdr3_nt: TGTGCCAGTAGTTCCCGCGCGATAACAGGGGGCCATCAGCCCCAGCATTTT; cdr3_aa: CASSSRAITGGHQPQHF; d_call: TRBD1; j_call: TRBJ1-5; v_call: TRBV19; clone_size: -
cdr3_nt: TGTGCCAGCAGTTGGCGGGTCTCGGGTAACACTGAAGCTTTCTTT; cdr3_aa: CASSWRVSGNTEAFF; d_call: -; j_call: TRBJ1-1; v_call: TRBV27; clone_size: few
cdr3_nt: TGCGCCAGCAGCTTTGAGGCGAGACACCAAGAGACCCAGTACTTC; cdr3_aa: CASSFEARHQETQYF; d_call: -; j_call: TRBJ2-5; v_call: TRBV5-1; clone_size: -
cdr3_nt: TGTGCCAGTACCCCCACACGGGACACTGAAGCTTTCTTT; cdr3_aa: CASTPTRDTEAFF; d_call: -; j_call: TRBJ1-1; v_call: TRBV19; clone_size: -
cdr3_nt: TGCAGCGTTGAACAGGGATTAAACACTGAAGCTTTCTTT; cdr3_aa: CSVEQGLNTEAFF; d_call: -; j_call: TRBJ1-1; v_call: TRBV29-1; clone_size: -
cdr3_nt: TGTGCCAGCAGCCCCTGGGGACTTAGTTACAATGAGCAGTTCTTC; cdr3_aa: CASSPWGLSYNEQFF; d_call: -; j_call: TRBJ2-1; v_call: TRBV11-3; clone_size: -
cdr3_nt: TGTGCCAGCAGCTTAGTTAAATGGAACACTGAAGCTTTCTTT; cdr3_aa: CASSLVKWNTEAFF; d_call: -; j_call: TRBJ1-1; v_call: TRBV7-8; clone_size: once
cdr3_nt: TGCGCCAGCAGCTCGGTGGCGGAAGGGGCACCCCTCCACTTT; cdr3_aa: CASSSVAEGAPLHF; d_call: -; j_call: TRBJ1-6; v_call: TRBV5-1; clone_size: -
cdr3_nt: TGCAGCGTTGAAGATCGGGGACAGGGGGGCGGCACTGAAGCTTTCTTT; cdr3_aa: CSVEDRGQGGGTEAFF; d_call: TRBD1; j_call: TRBJ1-1; v_call: TRBV29-1; clone_size: -
cdr3_nt: TGTGCCAGCAGTTACGACGGAGCTAACTATGGCTACACCTTC; cdr3_aa: CASSYDGANYGYTF; d_call: -; j_call: TRBJ1-2; v_call: TRBV6-5; clone_size: -
cdr3_nt: TGTGCCAGCAGTCATGGGACAGCCCTTCTGGAAGCTTTCTTT; cdr3_aa: CASSHGTALLEAFF; d_call: TRBD1; j_call: TRBJ1-1; v_call: TRBV5-8; clone_size: -
cdr3_nt: TGCGCCAGCAGCCAAGCCGGGGACTATCCCTACGAGCAGTACTTC; cdr3_aa: CASSQAGDYPYEQYF; d_call: TRBD2; j_call: TRBJ2-7; v_call: TRBV4-1; clone_size: -
cdr3_nt: TGTGCCAGCAGTTTACCCCACCTGATCCGGGGATCGGCTTTCTTT; cdr3_aa: CASSLPHLIRGSAFF; d_call: -; j_call: TRBJ1-1; v_call: TRBV28; clone_size: -
cdr3_nt: TGTGCCAGCAGTTACGGCCCGGGGAATGAAAAACTGTTTTTT; cdr3_aa: CASSYGPGNEKLFF; d_call: -; j_call: TRBJ1-4; v_call: TRBV6-5; clone_size: -
cdr3_nt: TGCGCCAGCAGCCCAAAGGGGGGACAGGGGGCGAGTGCAGATACGCAGTATTTT; cdr3_aa: CASSPKGGQGASADTQYF; d_call: TRBD1; j_call: TRBJ2-3; v_call: TRBV5-1; clone_size: -
cdr3_nt: TGTGCCAGCAGTTCTGACAGAAAGCAGTTCTTC; cdr3_aa: CASSSDRKQFF; d_call: -; j_call: TRBJ2-1; v_call: TRBV12-3/TRBV12-4; clone_size: -
cdr3_nt: TGTGCCAGCAGTTACCGGGGACAGGGGCCCCAAGAGACCCAGTACTTC; cdr3_aa: CASSYRGQGPQETQYF; d_call: TRBD1; j_call: TRBJ2-5; v_call: TRBV6-5; clone_size: -
cdr3_nt: TGTGCCAGCAGCTTGATGTGGACAAGGGGGTTCTCTGGAAACACCATATATTTT; cdr3_aa: CASSLMWTRGFSGNTIYF; d_call: -; j_call: TRBJ1-3; v_call: TRBV7-9; clone_size: -
cdr3_nt: TGTGCCAGCTCCCGGACTAGCGGGGGGTCCACAGATACGCAGTATTTT; cdr3_aa: CASSRTSGGSTDTQYF; d_call: TRBD2; j_call: TRBJ2-3; v_call: TRBV18; clone_size: -
cdr3_nt: TGCGCCAGCAGCTTGGATTGGACAGAGAACAATGAGCAGTTCTTC; cdr3_aa: CASSLDWTENNEQFF; d_call: -; j_call: TRBJ2-1; v_call: TRBV5-1; clone_size: -
cdr3_nt: TGTGCCAGCAGTAATGTTTTCGCTGGGGGCCAACCCTACGAGCAGTACTTC; cdr3_aa: CASSNVFAGGQPYEQYF; d_call: -; j_call: TRBJ2-7; v_call: TRBV6-2/TRBV6-3; clone_size: -
cdr3_nt: TGCGCCAGCAGCCAAGCGTCGGGACTAGCGGGAGACTACTACGAGCAGTACTTC; cdr3_aa: CASSQASGLAGDYYEQYF; d_call: TRBD2; j_call: TRBJ2-7; v_call: TRBV5-1; clone_size: -
cdr3_nt: TGTGCCAGCTCATTACAGGGGGCATCCCCTTCGGCACCCCTCCACTTT; cdr3_aa: CASSLQGASPSAPLHF; d_call: TRBD1; j_call: TRBJ1-6; v_call: TRBV18; clone_size: -
cdr3_nt: TGTGCCAGCAGCTCGACAGGGGTCGGCGGGGAGCTGTTTTTT; cdr3_aa: CASSSTGVGGELFF; d_call: TRBD1; j_call: TRBJ2-2; v_call: TRBV11-2; clone_size: few
cdr3_nt: TGCGCCAGCAGCCAAGGTGGGGGGGGTACTGAAGCTTTCTTT; cdr3_aa: CASSQGGGGTEAFF; d_call: -; j_call: TRBJ1-1; v_call: TRBV4-3; clone_size: -
cdr3_nt: TGTGCCAGCAGCTTAGACAGGGCCTCCTACGAGCAGTACTTC; cdr3_aa: CASSLDRASYEQYF; d_call: -; j_call: TRBJ2-7; v_call: TRBV7-2; clone_size: -
cdr3_nt: TGTGCCTGGAACGCAGGGGGTGGCTATGGCTACACCTTC; cdr3_aa: CAWNAGGGYGYTF; d_call: TRBD1; j_call: TRBJ1-2; v_call: TRBV30; clone_size: -
cdr3_nt: TGTGCCAGCAGTCCAACACAAACGGGACAGAGCTCCTATAATTCACCCCTCCACTTT; cdr3_aa: CASSPTQTGQSSYNSPLHF; d_call: TRBD1; j_call: TRBJ1-6; v_call: TRBV27; clone_size: -
cdr3_nt: TGTGCCAGCAGCTTAGGGAGGGTGAACACTGAAGCTTTCTTT; cdr3_aa: CASSLGRVNTEAFF; d_call: -; j_call: TRBJ1-1; v_call: TRBV11-2; clone_size: -
cdr3_nt: TGTGCCAGCAGTGATCGACAAATCGATGGCTACACCTTC; cdr3_aa: CASSDRQIDGYTF; d_call: -; j_call: TRBJ1-2; v_call: TRBV6-1; clone_size: once
cdr3_nt: TGTGCCAGCAGGAGGGGGGAGACCCAGTACTTC; cdr3_aa: CASRRGETQYF; d_call: -; j_call: TRBJ2-5; v_call: TRBV2; clone_size: -
cdr3_nt: TGTGCCAGCAGCCTACGTCAGGGGTGGGATCAGCCCCAGCATTTT; cdr3_aa: CASSLRQGWDQPQHF; d_call: -; j_call: TRBJ1-5; v_call: TRBV5-8; clone_size: -